These 17 T cell receptor beta chains were all obtained from the same sample, sequenced in a study of T cell repertoires in cytomegalovirus infection. TCRdb passed the reads through MiXCR, listing each CDR3 protein once. The profile covers hundreds of thousands of distinct CDR3 sequences, with 15% to 20% appearing a single time and around 11% taken by the ten largest. Sequenced: PBMCs. Receptors were obtained from a human donor in good health (CMV status not recorded). Some clones in this sample may be carry-over from other donors' samples.

The chain combines TRBV7-9 with TRBJ1-2; 7 bases fit TRBD1. Trimming at V came to 6 bases and at J to 6 bases, leaving 7 bases not matched to a gene. The CDR3 loop spans 13 amino acids. The V gene's germline CDR1 is SEHNR and CDR2 FQNEAQ (reference sequence). In nucleotides, the CDR3 is TGTGCCAGCAGGACACAGGGGAGAGATGGCTACACCTTC. Amino acid sequence: CASRTQGRDGYTF.

This chain links TRBV19 with TRBJ1-4; D possibly corresponds to TRBD1 (5 bases). Deletions cut 6 bases from V and 5 bases from J, with 19 bases between. In germline, CDR1 is LNHDA, CDR2 SQIVND (reference sequence). This CDR3 is built from 16 residues. In nucleotides, the CDR3 is TGTGCCAGTAGGAAGACCGCCGGGACCCAGAATGAAAAACTGTTTTTT. Translating gives CASRKTAGTQNEKLFF.

V and J are TRBV18 and TRBJ2-3; 8 positions match TRBD1. Germline lookup yields CDR1 KGHSH and CDR2 LQKENI. With V trimmed by 3 bases and J by 6 bases, 11 bases remained unmatched. This CDR3 contains 16 residues. The DNA for the CDR3 is TGTGCCAGCTCACCTTCTCCGGGACAGGCACAGGATACGCAGTATTTT. Translating it yields CASSPSPGQAQDTQYF.

This clonotype was seen ten or more times. The rearrangement links TRBV4-2 to TRBJ1-5, with 10 bases aligning to TRBD1. The CDR3 contains 16 residues. V was pared by 4 bases and J by 2 bases, with 5 bases of the junction left unmatched. Germline V lookup: CDR1 LGHNA, CDR2 YNFKEQ. CDR3 sequence: CASSPGQGKGNQPQHF. In DNA form, the CDR3 reads TGTGCCAGCAGCCCGGGACAGGGGAAGGGCAATCAGCCCCAGCATTTT.

This clonotype turned up a few times. The chain links TRBV6-6 to TRBJ1-1; D gene ambiguous. This CDR3 comprises 13 residues. The germline V and J ends were trimmed by 7 bases and 1 base, with 10 bases remaining between them. CDR1 is MNHNY, CDR2 SVGAGI, per germline (reference sequence). This chain's CDR3 is CASNHGPNTEAFF. CDR3 nucleotides: TGTGCCAGCAATCACGGCCCGAACACTGAAGCTTTCTTT.

This clonotype was seen a few times. The genes are TRBV20-1 and TRBJ1-2, with 7 bases identical to TRBD1. The CDR3 has 13 amino acids. The V gene's germline CDR1 is DFQATT and CDR2 SNEGSKA (reference sequence). V lost 5 bases and J lost 4; bases outside the gene matches: 7. The CDR3 nucleotides are TGCAGTGCTGGAACCGGGACAGTCTATGGCTACACCTTC. It encodes CSAGTGTVYGYTF.

This clonotype has just a few counts. The J gene is TRBJ1-5, the V gene TRBV11-1, with D unclear. The CDR3 is 15 residues long. V lost 4 bases and J 5 bases, leaving 15 bases between the germline ends. CDR1 is SGHAT and CDR2 is FQDESV in the germline V gene (reference sequence). The CDR3: CASSSRLQSHQPQHF. The CDR3 DNA follows: TGTGCCAGCAGCTCCCGACTCCAAAGCCATCAGCCCCAGCATTTT.

This clonotype was found many times. This sequence joins TRBV7-2 and TRBJ2-3, with D hard to call. Germline V CDR1 and CDR2: SGHTA, FQGNSA. V lost 4 bases to trimming and J lost 2 bases, with 10 bases between them. The CDR3 is 14 residues long. Here the CDR3 reads CASSSATDTDTQYF. The CDR3 DNA follows: TGTGCCAGCAGCTCGGCGACGGACACAGATACGCAGTATTTT.

V usage is TRBV7-9 and J usage is TRBJ1-2, with 8 bases aligning to TRBD1. Germline CDR1 is SEHNR and CDR2 is FQNEAQ (reference sequence). Unmatched junction bases numbered 6, after V lost 2 bases and J lost 4 bases. The CDR3 length is 15 residues. As DNA, the CDR3 is TGTGCCAGCAGCTTACACCGGGACAGGACCTATGGCTACACCTTC. Protein sequence: CASSLHRDRTYGYTF. Complete variable domain (other parts from reference TRBV7-9 and TRBJ1-2): DTGVSQNPRHKITKRGQNVTFRCDPISEHNRLYWYRQTLGQGPEFLTYFQNEAQLEKSRLLSDRFSAERPKGSFSTLEIQRTEQGDSAMYLCASSLHRDRTYGYTFGSGTRLTVV.

This clonotype was counted only a few times. At one boundary the junction diverges from the germline segment, which might be a read error. The chain employs TRBV7-2 and TRBJ2-1; tentative D call: TRBD1 (5 bases). CDR1 is SGHTA and CDR2 is FQGNSA in the germline V gene. This CDR3 is 14 amino acids long. The CDR3 protein is CASSLEGHFSFSIF. The CDR3 DNA is TGTGCCAGCAGCTTAGAAGGACACTTCTCTTTTTCGATCTTC.

Many counts were recorded for this clonotype. The rearrangement joins TRBV7-6 to TRBJ2-1, with D tentatively TRBD1 (7 bases). V was clipped by 4 bases and J by 1 base, with 11 bases between them. This CDR3 has 15 amino acids. The germline gives CDR1 SGHVS, CDR2 FNYEAQ. The CDR3 sequence: CASSSRGESYNEQFF. The CDR3 nucleotides read TGTGCCAGCAGCTCCAGGGGGGAATCCTACAATGAGCAGTTCTTC.

A single count supports this clonotype. This chain uses TRBV20-1 with TRBJ1-2, with D uncertain. Trimming cost V 3 bases and J 5 bases, with 10 bases left between them. The CDR3 contains 12 residues. Germline assignment: CDR1 DFQATT and CDR2 SNEGSKA (reference sequence). The CDR3 DNA reads as TGCAGTGCTAGTGGCGACTTGTATGGCTACACCTTC. Translation gives CSASGDLYGYTF.

This clonotype has only a few counts. The DNA of the CDR3 is TGTGCCAGTAGTATAGCGTGGCAGGGGGTCGGGGAGCTGTTTTTT. Its translation is CASSIAWQGVGELFF. The chain joins TRBV19 to TRBJ2-2; 7 bases align to TRBD1. CDR3 length: 15 amino acids. Germline values: CDR1 LNHDA, CDR2 SQIVND (reference sequence). V lost 1 base to trimming and J lost 7 bases; unmatched junction nucleotides: 6.

V usage is TRBV20-1 and J usage is TRBJ1-2; a possible D gene is TRBD1 (5 bases). Trimming stripped 3 bases from V and 7 bases from J, with 15 bases between. The CDR3 totals 13 residues. Germline lookup yields CDR1 DFQATT and CDR2 SNEGSKA (reference sequence). CDR3 in amino acids: CSASVGREAGYTF. The CDR3 bases are TGCAGTGCTAGCGTCGGCAGGGAGGCTGGCTACACCTTC.

This clonotype was counted ten times or more. The rearrangement joins TRBV7-2 to TRBJ2-4, with a tentative D call TRBD1 (5 bases). Germline-derived CDR1 and CDR2 are SGHTA and FQGNSA. V lost 5 bases and J 5 bases, leaving 13 bases between the germline ends. This CDR3 region has 14 residues. CDR3 sequence reads: CASSQDSVQNIQYF. The CDR3 bases are TGTGCCAGCAGCCAAGACAGTGTCCAAAACATTCAGTACTTC.

This clonotype was found many times. J is TRBJ1-5 and V is TRBV12-3 or TRBV12-4; no clear D. The CDR3 runs 14 residues. The V gene lost 3 bases and the J gene lost 2 bases, with 8 bases spanning the gap. The DNA for the CDR3 is TGTGCCAGCAGTTTTAGAAACCGCAATCAGCCCCAGCATTTT. Translating it yields CASSFRNRNQPQHF.

This clonotype was observed many times. This chain links TRBV7-2 with TRBJ2-2, with D tentatively TRBD2 (6 bases). The CDR3 covers 15 residues. Trimming stripped 1 base from V and 4 bases from J, with 10 bases between. The germline CDR1 and CDR2 sequences are SGHTA and FQGNSA. The CDR3 bases are TGTGCCAGCAGCTTAGGGGCGGGGTCCACCGGGGAGCTGTTTTTT. Its protein product is CASSLGAGSTGELFF. Looking up the rest from reference TRBV7-2 and TRBJ2-2 gives the full variable domain: GAGVSQSPSNKVTEKGKDVELRCDPISGHTALYWYRQSLGQGLEFLIYFQGNSAPDKSGLPSDRFSAERTGGSVSTLTIQRTQQEDSAVYLCASSLGAGSTGELFFGEGSRLTVL.